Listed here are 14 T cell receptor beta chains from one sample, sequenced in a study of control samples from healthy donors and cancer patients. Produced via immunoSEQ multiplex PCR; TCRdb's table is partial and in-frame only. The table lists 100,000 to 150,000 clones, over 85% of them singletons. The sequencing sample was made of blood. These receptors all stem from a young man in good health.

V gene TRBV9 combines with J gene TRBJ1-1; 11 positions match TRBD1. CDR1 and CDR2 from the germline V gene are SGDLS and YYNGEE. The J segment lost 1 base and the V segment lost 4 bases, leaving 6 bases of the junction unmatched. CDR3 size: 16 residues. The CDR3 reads CASSPPGQGANTEAFF. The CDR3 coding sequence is TGTGCCAGCAGCCCACCCGGACAGGGGGCGAACACTGAAGCTTTCTTT.

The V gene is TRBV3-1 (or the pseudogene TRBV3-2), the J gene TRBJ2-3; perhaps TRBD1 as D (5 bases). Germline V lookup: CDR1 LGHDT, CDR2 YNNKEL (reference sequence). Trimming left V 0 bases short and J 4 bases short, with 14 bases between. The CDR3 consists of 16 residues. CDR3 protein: CASSQDVGARSDTQYF. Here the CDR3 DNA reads TGTGCCAGCAGCCAAGATGTTGGGGCCCGGTCAGATACGCAGTATTTT.

The CDR3 spells CASSNTGANTEAFF. The CDR3 DNA reads as TGTGCCAGCAGCAATACAGGGGCGAACACTGAAGCTTTCTTT. This chain uses TRBV5-4 with TRBJ1-1; TRBD1 matches 7 bases. CDR1 and CDR2 from the germline V gene are SGHNT and YYREEE (reference sequence). This CDR3 spans 14 amino acids. The junction had 4 bases not matched to a gene; V was cut back by 4 bases and J by 1 base.

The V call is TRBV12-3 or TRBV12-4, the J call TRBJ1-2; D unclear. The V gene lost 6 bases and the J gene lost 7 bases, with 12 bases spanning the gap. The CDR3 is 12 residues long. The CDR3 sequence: CASSPKGLGYTF. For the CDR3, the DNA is TGTGCCAGCAGCCCGAAGGGCCTTGGCTACACCTTC.

The CDR3 sequence: CATSGRGPSPGELFF. The CDR3 DNA reads as TGTGCCACCAGCGGCAGGGGGCCTTCCCCCGGGGAGCTGTTTTTT. The gene calls are TRBV15 and TRBJ2-2, with 8 bases aligning to TRBD1. The CDR3 runs to 15 residues. V was clipped by 5 bases and J by 6 bases; unmatched bases: 8. Germline V CDR1 and CDR2: LNHNV, YYDKDF (reference sequence).

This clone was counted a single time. The CDR3 nucleotides read TGTGCCAGCAGTTACGGGGCAGTGGTGAACACTGAAGCTTTCTTT. As protein: CASSYGAVVNTEAFF. The chain carries TRBV6-5 and TRBJ1-1; tentatively, D is TRBD1 (5 bases). The V and J ends lost 2 bases and 0 bases respectively, with 10 bases between them. The CDR3 has 15 residues. CDR1 MNHEY and CDR2 SVGAGI come from the germline V gene.

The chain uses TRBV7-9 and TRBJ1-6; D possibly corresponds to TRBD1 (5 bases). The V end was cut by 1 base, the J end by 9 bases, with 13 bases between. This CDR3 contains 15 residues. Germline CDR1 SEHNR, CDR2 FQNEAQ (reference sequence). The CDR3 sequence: CASSLEGGGGSPLHF. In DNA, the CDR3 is TGTGCCAGCAGCTTAGAGGGCGGCGGGGGTTCACCCCTCCACTTT.

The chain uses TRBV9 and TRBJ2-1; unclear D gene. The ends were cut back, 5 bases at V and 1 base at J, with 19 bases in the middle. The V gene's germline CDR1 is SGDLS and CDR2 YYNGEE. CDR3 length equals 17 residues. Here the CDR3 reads CASSDNLGDRSYNEQFF. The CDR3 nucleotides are TGTGCCAGCAGTGACAACCTCGGAGATAGGTCCTACAATGAGCAGTTCTTC.

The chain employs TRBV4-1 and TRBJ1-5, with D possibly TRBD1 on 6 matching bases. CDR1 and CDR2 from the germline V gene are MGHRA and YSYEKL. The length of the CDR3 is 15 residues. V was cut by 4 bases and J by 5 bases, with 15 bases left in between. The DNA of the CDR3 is TGCGCCAGCAGCCGCCTCAACAGGGCCGATCAGCCCCAGCATTTT. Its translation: CASSRLNRADQPQHF.

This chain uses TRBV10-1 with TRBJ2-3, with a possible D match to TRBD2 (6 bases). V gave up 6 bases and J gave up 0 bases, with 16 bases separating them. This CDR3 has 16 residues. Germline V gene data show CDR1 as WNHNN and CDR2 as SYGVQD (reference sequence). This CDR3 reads CASSPIAEYSTDTQYF. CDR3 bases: TGCGCCAGCAGCCCCATAGCGGAATATAGCACAGATACGCAGTATTTT.

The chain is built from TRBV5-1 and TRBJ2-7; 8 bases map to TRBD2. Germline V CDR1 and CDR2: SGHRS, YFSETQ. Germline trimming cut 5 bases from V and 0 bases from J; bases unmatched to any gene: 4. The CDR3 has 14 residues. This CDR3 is CASSAAGDSYEQYF. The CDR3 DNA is TGCGCCAGCAGTGCAGCGGGGGACTCCTACGAGCAGTACTTC.

The CDR3 region is CASSMRPGRIYGYTF. The CDR3 DNA sequence: TGTGCCAGTAGTATGCGACCGGGACGGATCTATGGCTACACCTTC. The chain combines TRBV19 with TRBJ1-2; possibly TRBD1 for D (5 bases). V was shortened by 3 bases and J by 4 bases, with 15 bases between the two germline ends. Germline CDR1 and CDR2: LNHDA and SQIVND (reference sequence). The CDR3 covers 15 residues.

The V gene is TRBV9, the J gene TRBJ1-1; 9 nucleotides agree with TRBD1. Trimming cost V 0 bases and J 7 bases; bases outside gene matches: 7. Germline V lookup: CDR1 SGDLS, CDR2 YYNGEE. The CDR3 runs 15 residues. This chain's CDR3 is CASSVVPPGQGEAFF. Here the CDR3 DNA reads TGTGCCAGCAGCGTAGTCCCCCCGGGACAGGGTGAAGCTTTCTTT.

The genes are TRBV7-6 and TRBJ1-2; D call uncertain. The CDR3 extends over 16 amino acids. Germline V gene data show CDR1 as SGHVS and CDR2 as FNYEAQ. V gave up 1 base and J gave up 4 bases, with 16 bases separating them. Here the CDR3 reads CASSLDGRITGYGYTF. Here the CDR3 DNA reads TGTGCCAGCAGCTTAGATGGCAGGATAACGGGCTATGGCTACACCTTC.